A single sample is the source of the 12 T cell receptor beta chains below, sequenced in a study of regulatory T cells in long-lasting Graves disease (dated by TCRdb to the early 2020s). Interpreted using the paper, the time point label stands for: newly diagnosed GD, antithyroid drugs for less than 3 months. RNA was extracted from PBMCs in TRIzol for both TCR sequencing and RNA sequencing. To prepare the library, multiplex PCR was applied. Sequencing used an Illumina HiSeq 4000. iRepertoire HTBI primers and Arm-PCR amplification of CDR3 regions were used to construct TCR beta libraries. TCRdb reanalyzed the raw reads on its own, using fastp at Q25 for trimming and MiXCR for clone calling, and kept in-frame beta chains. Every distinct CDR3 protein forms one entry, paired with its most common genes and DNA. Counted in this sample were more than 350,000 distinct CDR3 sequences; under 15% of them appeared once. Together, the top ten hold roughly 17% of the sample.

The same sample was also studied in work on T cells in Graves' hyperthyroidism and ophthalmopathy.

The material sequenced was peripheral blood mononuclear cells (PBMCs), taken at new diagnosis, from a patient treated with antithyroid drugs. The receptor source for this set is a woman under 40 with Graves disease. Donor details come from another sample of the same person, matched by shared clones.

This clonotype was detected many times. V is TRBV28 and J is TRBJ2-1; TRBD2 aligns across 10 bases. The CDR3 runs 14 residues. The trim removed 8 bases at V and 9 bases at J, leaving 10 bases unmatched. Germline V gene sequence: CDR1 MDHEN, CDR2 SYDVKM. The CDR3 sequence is CASWTSGSSTEQFF. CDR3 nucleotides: TGTGCCAGCTGGACTAGCGGTAGTTCCACTGAGCAGTTCTTC.

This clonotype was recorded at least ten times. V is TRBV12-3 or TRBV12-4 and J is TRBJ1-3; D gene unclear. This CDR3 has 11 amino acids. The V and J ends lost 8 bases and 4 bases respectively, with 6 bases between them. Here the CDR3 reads CASETGNTIYF. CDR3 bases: TGTGCCAGCGAAACAGGAAACACCATATATTTT.

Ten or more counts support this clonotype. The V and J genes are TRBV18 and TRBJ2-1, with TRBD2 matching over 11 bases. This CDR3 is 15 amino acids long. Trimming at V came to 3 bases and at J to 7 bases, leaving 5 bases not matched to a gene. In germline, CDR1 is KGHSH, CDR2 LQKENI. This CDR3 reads CASSPTSGMENEQFF. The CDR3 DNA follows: TGTGCCAGCTCACCGACTAGCGGGATGGAGAATGAGCAGTTCTTC.

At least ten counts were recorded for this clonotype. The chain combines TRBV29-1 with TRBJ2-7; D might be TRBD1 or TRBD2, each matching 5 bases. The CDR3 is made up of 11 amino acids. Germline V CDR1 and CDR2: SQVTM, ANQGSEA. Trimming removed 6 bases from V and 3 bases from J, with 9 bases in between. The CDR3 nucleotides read TGCAGCGTAAAGAGGGGCTACGAGCAGTACTTC. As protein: CSVKRGYEQYF.

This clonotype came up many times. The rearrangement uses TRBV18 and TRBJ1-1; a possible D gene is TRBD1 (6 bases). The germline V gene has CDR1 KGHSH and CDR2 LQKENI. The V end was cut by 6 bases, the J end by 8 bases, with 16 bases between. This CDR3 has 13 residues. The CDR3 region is CASSELRGGEAFF. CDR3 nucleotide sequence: TGTGCCAGCTCGGAACTCAGGGGTGGGGAAGCTTTCTTT.

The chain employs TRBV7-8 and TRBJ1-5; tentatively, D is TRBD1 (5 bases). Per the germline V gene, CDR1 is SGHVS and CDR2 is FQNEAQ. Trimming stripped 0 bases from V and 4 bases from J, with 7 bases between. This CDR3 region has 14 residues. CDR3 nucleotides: TGTGCCAGCAGCTTAGCAGGGACGAATCAGCCCCAGCATTTT. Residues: CASSLAGTNQPQHF.

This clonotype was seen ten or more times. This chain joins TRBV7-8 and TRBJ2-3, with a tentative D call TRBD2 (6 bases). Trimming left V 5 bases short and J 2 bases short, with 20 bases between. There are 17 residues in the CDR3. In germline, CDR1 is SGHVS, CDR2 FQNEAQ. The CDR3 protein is CASSPLDGSLATDTQYF. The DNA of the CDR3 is TGTGCCAGCAGCCCCCTGGACGGGAGTCTGGCCACAGATACGCAGTATTTT.

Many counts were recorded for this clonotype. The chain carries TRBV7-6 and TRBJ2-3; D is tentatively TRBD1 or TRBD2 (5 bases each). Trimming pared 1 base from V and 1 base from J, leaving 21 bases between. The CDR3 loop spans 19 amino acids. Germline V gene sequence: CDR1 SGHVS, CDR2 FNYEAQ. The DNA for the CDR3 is TGTGCCAGCAGCTTAGGTAGCCACCGGTGGGACGCCGGCACAGATACGCAGTATTTT. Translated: CASSLGSHRWDAGTDTQYF.

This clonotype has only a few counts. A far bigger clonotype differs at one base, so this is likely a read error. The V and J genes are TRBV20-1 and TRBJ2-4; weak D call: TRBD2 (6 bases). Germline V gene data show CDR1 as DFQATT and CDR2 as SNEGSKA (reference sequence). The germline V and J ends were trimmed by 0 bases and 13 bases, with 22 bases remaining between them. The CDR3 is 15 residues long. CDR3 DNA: TGCAGTGCTAGAGATCTAGCGAGCTCCTACAATGAGCAGTACTTC. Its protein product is CSARDLASSYNEQYF.

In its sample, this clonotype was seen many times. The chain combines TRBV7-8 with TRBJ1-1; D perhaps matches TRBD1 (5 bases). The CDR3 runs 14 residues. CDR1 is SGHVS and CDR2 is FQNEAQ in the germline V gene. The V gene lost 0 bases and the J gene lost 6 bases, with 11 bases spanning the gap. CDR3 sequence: CASSLARGTAEAFF. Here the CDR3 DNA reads TGTGCCAGCAGCTTAGCTAGGGGCACCGCTGAAGCTTTCTTT.

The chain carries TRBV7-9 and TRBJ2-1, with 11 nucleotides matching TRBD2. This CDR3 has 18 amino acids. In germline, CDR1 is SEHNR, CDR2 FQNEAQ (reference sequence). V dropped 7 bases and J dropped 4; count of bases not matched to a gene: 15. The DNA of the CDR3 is TGTGCCAGCACCAAAGGCCATACTAGCGGGAGTTCATACAATGAGCAGTTCTTC. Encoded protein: CASTKGHTSGSSYNEQFF.

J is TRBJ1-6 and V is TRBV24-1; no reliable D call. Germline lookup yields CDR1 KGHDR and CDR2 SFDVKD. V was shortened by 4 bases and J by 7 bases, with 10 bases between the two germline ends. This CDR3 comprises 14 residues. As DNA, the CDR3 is TGTGCCACCAGTGAAAGCACGGCCAATTCACCCCTCCACTTT. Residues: CATSESTANSPLHF.